A selection of T cell receptor beta chains follows, all from one sample in a study of blood T cell repertoires in COVID-19. Only in-frame clones appear in the TCRdb table, and some are missing; sequencing was by immunoSEQ multiplex PCR. The repertoire holds over 95,000 clones, with more than 70% as singletons. Sequenced material: peripheral blood. Every receptor here comes from a woman aged 70-85 years who had recovered from COVID-19. The CDR3 runs from the conserved cysteine through the conserved F or W. The D gene is left open where the match is weak. Expanded clones are given a class, and other clones once, few, many or no size at all.

CDR3 DNA,CDR3 protein,clone size,V gene,J gene,D gene
TGCGCCAGCAGTTTGGGGGGCCCTGCAACTAATGAAAAACTGTTTTTT,CASSLGGPATNEKLFF,-,TRBV5-1,TRBJ1-4,-
TGCAGTGCTAGTCCCTGGGGAGGAACAGGGGCTATATCCGAGCAGTACTTC,CSASPWGGTGAISEQYF,-,TRBV20-1,TRBJ2-7,-
TGCGCCAGCAGCCCTGGGACAAAGGCGCCAGATACGCAGTATTTT,CASSPGTKAPDTQYF,-,TRBV5-1,TRBJ2-3,-
TGTGCCAGCAGTTTACCGGCGGGAGGGAGGAATTCACCCCTCCACTTT,CASSLPAGGRNSPLHF,once,TRBV28,TRBJ1-6,-
TGTGCCAGCAGCCAACTGTTCGAGCAGTACTTC,CASSQLFEQYF,-,TRBV3-1/TRBV3-2,TRBJ2-7,-
TGTGCCAGCAGCTCGGTAGGGGCCGGCGGGGAGCTGTTTTTT,CASSSVGAGGELFF,-,TRBV7-2,TRBJ2-2,-
TGTGCCAGCAGCCAAGACCCCACTAGCGGCCCCTCCTACGAGCAGTACTTC,CASSQDPTSGPSYEQYF,once,TRBV3-1/TRBV3-2,TRBJ2-7,TRBD2
TGTGCCAGCAGTTACTCGGGACAGGGGAATACGCAGTATTTT,CASSYSGQGNTQYF,-,TRBV6-5,TRBJ2-3,TRBD1
TGTGCCAGCACCCCCCTAGCGGCCTCCTACAATGAGCAGTTCTTC,CASTPLAASYNEQFF,-,TRBV28,TRBJ2-1,TRBD2
TGCGCCAGCAGCTTGGGACTCATCCTCGAAGAGACCCAGTACTTC,CASSLGLILEETQYF,-,TRBV5-1,TRBJ2-5,-
TGTGCCAGCAGCCTACCTCAGGGCCGTTATGAAGCTTTCTTT,CASSLPQGRYEAFF,once,TRBV28,TRBJ1-1,-
TGTGCCAGCAGTCGACAGGGCTACGAGCAGTACTTC,CASSRQGYEQYF,-,TRBV6-5,TRBJ2-7,TRBD1
TGCAGTGCTAGTGGGGACAGTCAGAACACCGGGGAGCTGTTTTTT,CSASGDSQNTGELFF,-,TRBV20-1,TRBJ2-2,TRBD1
TGTGCCAGCAGCCCCGGGGGCGGGGAGCTGTTTTTT,CASSPGGGELFF,-,TRBV7-3,TRBJ2-2,-
TGTGCCAGCAGGAGGACTAGCTACACAGATACGCAGTATTTT,CASRRTSYTDTQYF,-,TRBV7-2,TRBJ2-3,TRBD2
TGTGCCAGCTCAAGGTTGGAGCAGGGGGTCTACGAGCAGTACTTC,CASSRLEQGVYEQYF,-,TRBV18,TRBJ2-7,TRBD1
TGCAGTGCTCTCACAGGGCTCGACCAGTACTTC,CSALTGLDQYF,-,TRBV20-1,TRBJ2-7,-
TGTGCCAGCAAGACAGGGACAAGCTCTGGAAACACCATATATTTT,CASKTGTSSGNTIYF,-,TRBV28,TRBJ1-3,TRBD1
TGCGCCAGCAGGCGGGACAGGGCCCCGAACACCGGGGAGCTGTTTTTT,CASRRDRAPNTGELFF,-,TRBV4-3,TRBJ2-2,TRBD1
TGTGCCAGCTCACCATCATCCAGCGGCCGACGACTAAGCACAGATACGCAGTATTTT,CASSPSSSGRRLSTDTQYF,-,TRBV18,TRBJ2-3,-
TGTGCCAGCAGTTCGGGGACAGGGGAGAATGGCTACACCTTC,CASSSGTGENGYTF,-,TRBV28,TRBJ1-2,TRBD1
TGTGCGCGGGGCGGGACAGGGTTCACCGGGGAGCTGTTTTTT,CARGGTGFTGELFF,-,TRBV2,TRBJ2-2,TRBD1
TGCGCCAGCAGCTTAGGCGGGAGGTCGAACACCGGGGAGCTGTTTTTT,CASSLGGRSNTGELFF,-,TRBV5-1,TRBJ2-2,TRBD2
TGTGCCAGCAAAGAGCGGGGGAGACTCCGTCACGAGCAGTACTTC,CASKERGRLRHEQYF,-,TRBV6-5,TRBJ2-7,TRBD2
TGTGCCAGCATTCCAACCGACAGACCCGGCTACACCTTC,CASIPTDRPGYTF,-,TRBV12-3/TRBV12-4,TRBJ1-2,-
TGTGCCAGCAGCTTCAGGGGGCGAAATGAGCAGTTCTTC,CASSFRGRNEQFF,-,TRBV7-3,TRBJ2-1,TRBD1
TGTGCCAGCAGTTTAGGCCGTCAGGGAGCCGGGGGAGCTTTCTTT,CASSLGRQGAGGAFF,few,TRBV27,TRBJ1-1,-
TGTGCCAGCAGCGAGCACCTGAACACTGAAGCTTTCTTT,CASSEHLNTEAFF,-,TRBV9,TRBJ1-1,-